These 25 T cell receptor beta chains were sequenced from one sample in a study of memory CD4+ T cells and cytomegalovirus serostatus. TCRdb's table, derived via immunoSEQ multiplex PCR, lists solely in-frame clones and lacks some. The sample lists tens of thousands of clones; about 79% were seen once. The sort gate was single viable CD3+CD4+CD8-CD45RO+ cells for memory CD4+ T cells. Sequences were obtained from memory CD4+ T cells from blood. Source of these receptors: an adult in good health and CMV-seronegative.

This clone was recorded only once. The chain joins TRBV10-1 to TRBJ1-4, with D perhaps matching TRBD1 (5 bases). Deletions cut 9 bases from V and 0 bases from J, with 23 bases between. Germline CDR1 WNHNN, CDR2 SYGVQD (reference sequence). CDR3 length: 18 residues. Here the CDR3 reads CARSVPGTGLTTNEKLFF. CDR3 nucleotide sequence: TGCGCCAGAAGCGTCCCCGGGACGGGTCTCACAACTAATGAAAAACTGTTTTTT.

J is TRBJ1-2 and V is TRBV5-8; 10 bases are shared with TRBD1. V lost 2 bases and J lost 10; bases outside the gene matches: 11. Germline values: CDR1 SGHTS, CDR2 YDEGEE. The CDR3 loop spans 15 amino acids. The CDR3 spells CASSFDPGQGSHYTF. CDR3 DNA sequence: TGTGCCAGCAGCTTCGATCCGGGACAGGGGTCGCACTACACCTTC.

This rearrangement joins TRBV29-1 to TRBJ2-7; 8 bases agree with TRBD2. Germline V CDR1 and CDR2: SQVTM, ANQGSEA. CDR3 length: 12 amino acids. With 5 bases clipped from V and 3 bases from J, the junction kept 3 bases outside the gene matches. The CDR3 sequence: CSVWTSNYEQYF. The CDR3 coding sequence is TGCAGCGTTTGGACTAGCAACTACGAGCAGTACTTC.

The genes are TRBV5-6 and TRBJ2-7; 14 bases fit TRBD2. The CDR3 totals 17 residues. Germline V gene sequence: CDR1 SGHDT, CDR2 YYEEEE. V dropped 5 bases and J dropped 3; count of bases not matched to a gene: 10. Written as DNA, the CDR3 is TGTGCCAGCAGTTCACTTTCCGGGACTAGCGGGAGCTACGAGCAGTACTTC. Translating gives CASSSLSGTSGSYEQYF.

This clone was seen just once. The chain uses TRBV5-1 and TRBJ1-2; 7 bases fit TRBD1. The J segment lost 3 bases and the V segment lost 1 base, leaving 3 bases of the junction unmatched. The length of the CDR3 is 14 residues. Germline V gives CDR1 SGHRS, CDR2 YFSETQ. The CDR3 loop is CASSLSGQHYGYTF. DNA of the CDR3: TGCGCCAGCAGCTTGTCGGGACAGCACTATGGCTACACCTTC.

The chain links TRBV30 to TRBJ1-1; D call uncertain. CDR1 is GTSNPN and CDR2 is SVGIG in the germline V gene (reference sequence). This CDR3 region has 12 residues. V shed 1 base and J shed 6 bases, with 9 bases lying between them. The DNA of the CDR3 is TGTGCCTGGAGTGCCCCGCGGGCTGAAGCTTTCTTT. This encodes CAWSAPRAEAFF.

The rearrangement uses TRBV2 and TRBJ1-2, with a tentative D call TRBD1 (5 bases). The V end lost 5 bases, the J end lost 3 bases, and 10 bases lay between the germline ends. The germline gives CDR1 SNHLY, CDR2 FYNNEI. The CDR3 sequence is 13 residues long. CDR3 in DNA: TGTGCCAGCAGTACAGGTACGGACTATGGCTACACCTTC. It is translated as CASSTGTDYGYTF.

The V gene is TRBV11-3, the J gene TRBJ2-3; 7 bases align to TRBD2. CDR3 length: 16 residues. The germline V gene has CDR1 SGHNT and CDR2 YENEEA. J was trimmed by 4 bases and V by 5 bases; bases with no gene match: 12. The CDR3 spells CASSRKYRGRADTQYF. In nucleotides, the CDR3 is TGTGCCAGCAGCCGCAAATATAGAGGGAGGGCAGATACGCAGTATTTT.

CDR3 protein: CASSFAIGELGANVLTF. The CDR3 region has the DNA TGTGCCAGCAGCTTTGCAATAGGGGAGCTTGGGGCCAACGTCCTGACTTTC. The chain joins TRBV7-8 to TRBJ2-6; D may match TRBD1 or TRBD2 (5 bases each). Germline assignment: CDR1 SGHVS and CDR2 FQNEAQ. This CDR3 contains 17 residues. Trimming left V 3 bases short and J 3 bases short, with 15 bases between.

CDR3 region: CASSQDSPTDTQYF. As DNA, the CDR3 is TGCGCCAGCAGCCAAGATTCCCCCACAGATACGCAGTATTTT. V and J are TRBV4-3 and TRBJ2-3; D unresolved. The V end lost 0 bases, the J end lost 2 bases, and 6 bases lay between the germline ends. The germline CDR1 and CDR2 sequences are LGHNA and YSLEER. The CDR3 is 14 residues long.

The chain has TRBV7-2 and TRBJ2-5; TRBD2 matches 10 bases. With V trimmed by 3 bases and J by 5 bases, 9 bases remained unmatched. This CDR3 region has 16 residues. Germline V lookup: CDR1 SGHTA, CDR2 FQGNSA. CDR3 in amino acids: CASSFRGSGRKETQYF. The DNA of the CDR3 is TGTGCCAGCAGCTTCCGAGGTAGCGGGAGGAAGGAGACCCAGTACTTC.

The gene calls are TRBV7-2 and TRBJ2-1; 9 bases map to TRBD1. J lost 7 bases, V lost 6 bases, and 13 bases had no gene match. CDR3 length: 16 amino acids. In germline, CDR1 is SGHTA, CDR2 FQGNSA. In DNA form, the CDR3 reads TGTGCCAGCAGTTGGGGTTTGGGACAGGGAATGAATGAGCAGTTCTTC. Protein: CASSWGLGQGMNEQFF.

The chain couples TRBV2 to TRBJ1-1; D gene ambiguous. V lost 2 bases and J lost 0, with 10 bases in between. Germline CDR1 SNHLY, CDR2 FYNNEI. There are 15 residues in the CDR3. The CDR3 DNA is TGTGCCAGCAGTGAATTACAGTTCATGAACACTGAAGCTTTCTTT. This gives the protein CASSELQFMNTEAFF.

The rearrangement links TRBV9 to TRBJ1-1, with TRBD1 matching over 11 bases. The CDR3 is 16 residues long. Germline V gene sequence: CDR1 SGDLS, CDR2 YYNGEE. Losses at the gene ends were 3 bases for V and 5 bases for J; bases not matched to a gene: 9. The CDR3 nucleotides are TGTGCCAGCAGCGCGAGGACAGGGGGCGCGGGGACTGAAGCTTTCTTT. It translates to CASSARTGGAGTEAFF.

The chain links TRBV7-6 to TRBJ2-5; 15 nucleotides match TRBD2. CDR1 is SGHVS and CDR2 is FNYEAQ in the germline V gene. This CDR3 has 19 residues. V dropped 3 bases and J dropped 3; count of bases not matched to a gene: 11. In DNA form, the CDR3 reads TGTGCCAGCAGCTTGCGCCCACCCGGACTAGCGGGAGGGAAAGAGACCCAGTACTTC. It is translated as CASSLRPPGLAGGKETQYF.

This clone was detected once. The chain employs TRBV2 and TRBJ2-3, with 7 bases aligning to TRBD2. CDR3 length equals 14 residues. The germline V gene encodes CDR1 SNHLY and CDR2 FYNNEI. The trim removed 8 bases at V and 6 bases at J, leaving 11 bases unmatched. The CDR3 spells CASGLADSSDTQYF. The CDR3 bases are TGTGCCAGCGGCCTAGCGGATTCTTCTGATACGCAGTATTTT.

This clone was observed a few times. The chain recombines TRBV7-2 with TRBJ2-3, with 11 positions matching TRBD2. The CDR3 is 15 amino acids. Per germline, CDR1 SGHTA and CDR2 FQGNSA. J gave up 5 bases and V 5 bases, and 6 bases lay outside the gene matches. CDR3 coding DNA: TGTGCCAGCAGCCAGCTAGCGGGAGGCGTAGATACGCAGTATTTT. Translation gives CASSQLAGGVDTQYF.

The rearrangement links TRBV30 to TRBJ2-4, with 7 bases lining up with TRBD2. CDR3 length equals 15 residues. After removal of 0 bases from V and 0 bases from J, the junction contained 2 bases not matched to a gene. Germline V lookup: CDR1 GTSNPN, CDR2 SVGIG (reference sequence). CDR3 protein: CAWSVWGGAKNIQYF. The CDR3 coding sequence is TGTGCCTGGAGTGTCTGGGGGGGAGCCAAAAACATTCAGTACTTC.

On this clone itself: The junction does not match germline at one end; this may be a read error. The genes are TRBV7-3 and TRBJ1-1; 9 positions agree with TRBD1. The CDR3 consists of 13 residues. Germline V gives CDR1 SGHTA, CDR2 FQGTGA. CDR3 nucleotide sequence: TGTGCCAGCGGCTTAAATGGGGACAGGGAGGCTTTCTTT. Translating gives CASGLNGDREAFF.

The CDR3 spells CASSLEASRKTQYF. DNA for the CDR3: TGTGCCAGCAGCTTGGAGGCTAGCCGGAAGACCCAGTACTTC. The V call is TRBV5-6, the J call TRBJ2-5; D is possibly TRBD2 (5 bases). Germline V CDR1 and CDR2: SGHDT, YYEEEE. V was clipped by 0 bases and J by 6 bases, with 12 bases between them. The CDR3 length is 14 residues. Using reference TRBV5-6 and TRBJ2-5 for the parts outside the CDR3, the full variable domain is DAGVTQSPTHLIKTRGQQVTLRCSPKSGHDTVSWYQQALGQGPQFIFQYYEEEERQRGNFPDRFSGHQFPNYSSELNVNALLLGDSALYLCASSLEASRKTQYFGPGTRLLVL.

This sequence joins TRBV6-1 and TRBJ1-1; weak D call: TRBD1 (5 bases). The CDR3 contains 12 residues. The V end lost 4 bases, the J end lost 5 bases, and 8 bases lay between the germline ends. Germline V gene sequence: CDR1 MNHNS, CDR2 SASEGT. The CDR3 coding sequence is TGTGCCAGCAGTGCCAGGGCTACTGAAGCTTTCTTT. Translated: CASSARATEAFF.

The rearrangement joins TRBV5-1 to TRBJ2-7; D call uncertain. The CDR3 length is 14 residues. CDR1 SGHRS and CDR2 YFSETQ come from the germline V gene. Trimming took off 0 bases at V and 2 bases at J, with 9 bases between the two ends. Written as DNA, the CDR3 is TGCGCCAGCAGCTTGGACGGGCTACCCTACGAGCAGTACTTC. Its translation: CASSLDGLPYEQYF.

CDR3: CASSLDGIYEQYF. In nucleotides, the CDR3 is TGTGCCAGCAGCCTCGACGGGATCTACGAGCAGTACTTC. The gene calls are TRBV5-4 and TRBJ2-7; perhaps TRBD2 as D (5 bases). The germline gives CDR1 SGHNT, CDR2 YYREEE (reference sequence). The CDR3 length is 13 residues. V shed 4 bases and J shed 3 bases, with 11 bases lying between them.

The CDR3 nucleotides read TGTGCCAGCAGCCAAGATACCACCTTGAACACTGAAGCTTTCTTT. It specifies CASSQDTTLNTEAFF. The chain uses TRBV14 and TRBJ1-1; no firm D call. Trimming stripped 0 bases from V and 0 bases from J, with 8 bases between. This CDR3 is built from 15 residues. The germline V gene encodes CDR1 SGHDN and CDR2 FVKESK.

This clone was found a few times. J is TRBJ2-3 and V is TRBV12-5; D gene uncertain. Germline V gene lookup returns CDR1 LGHNT and CDR2 FRNRAP. The CDR3 is 11 amino acids. Trimming removed 7 bases at V and 6 bases at J, with 8 bases between. This CDR3 is CASATGDTQYF. The CDR3 bases are TGTGCTAGTGCCACCGGGGATACGCAGTATTTT.